The clone carrying this T cell receptor (beta chain) was counted many times. Its antigen is not identified. Absence of ophthalmopathy progression within 18 months defined stable Graves' hyperthyroidism. These data originate in a study of T cells in Graves' hyperthyroidism and ophthalmopathy. Germline CDR1 and CDR2: PRHDT and FYEKMQ (reference sequence). V was clipped by 1 base and J by 4 bases, with 22 bases between them. This CDR3 comprises 18 residues. Study observations and caveats: A median 6.5 months before onset, the model predicted ophthalmopathy.

Amplification targeted TCR beta CDR3 regions from RNA transcripts. The TCR CDR3 was amplified in a first-round RT-PCR using the HTBI primer set. TCRdb itself ran the multiplex PCR reads through MiXCR, one entry per CDR3 protein. The sample gives about 300,000 distinct CDR3 sequences, roughly an eighth of which show up once; 7.9% is in the top ten. The clonotype comes from a woman aged 35 to 49 with Graves' hyperthyroidism. J is TRBJ1-2 and V is TRBV13; D is unclear. The sequenced material came from blood. CDR3 coding DNA: TGTGCCAGCAGCTTAGAGTCGCGGTTTCGCAACCCTTTCTATGGCTACACCTTC. Its translation is CASSLESRFRNPFYGYTF.